These 29 T cell receptor beta chains came from one sample sequenced in a study of blood T cell repertoires in COVID-19 (dated by TCRdb to 2019 to 2021). Libraries came from the immunoSEQ multiplex PCR assay. TCRdb limited this immuneACCESS table to in-frame rearrangements with V and J called. A share of clones is missing; checked studies link under half to unresolved V genes, and the rest is unexplained. The table for this sample lists tens of thousands of clones; over 80% of them were counted only once. The top ten clonotypes cover roughly 8% of the sample. The sample taken for sequencing was peripheral blood. These receptors were taken from a man aged 45-65 years with active COVID-19.

This clone occurred many times. This chain uses TRBV5-1 with TRBJ1-3; D gene uncertain. V was cut by 0 bases and J by 4 bases, with 8 bases left in between. Germline V gene sequence: CDR1 SGHRS, CDR2 YFSETQ. The CDR3 is made up of 14 amino acids. CDR3 amino acids: CASSLGSMGNTIYF. CDR3 in DNA: TGCGCCAGCAGCTTGGGCAGTATGGGAAACACCATATATTTT.

CDR3 sequence: CASSSDRASHEQYF. CDR3 DNA: TGTGCCAGCAGCTCGGACAGGGCATCCCACGAGCAGTACTTC. V usage is TRBV7-8 and J usage is TRBJ2-7; 8 nucleotides match TRBD1. Trimming took 4 bases from V and 5 from J; bases not matched to a gene: 7. In germline, CDR1 is SGHVS, CDR2 FQNEAQ. The CDR3 length is 14 residues.

The V and J genes are TRBV9 and TRBJ2-5; D is uncertain. V was clipped by 0 bases and J by 0 bases, with 9 bases between them. This CDR3 has 15 residues. Per germline, CDR1 SGDLS and CDR2 YYNGEE. CDR3 bases: TGTGCCAGCAGCGTAGCAGGTCGCGACCAAGAGACCCAGTACTTC. Its translation is CASSVAGRDQETQYF.

This clone was observed once. The genes are TRBV7-9 and TRBJ1-2; D is unclear. With 5 bases removed from V and 4 bases from J, the gap between germline ends came to 8 bases. CDR1 and CDR2 from the germline V gene are SEHNR and FQNEAQ (reference sequence). This CDR3 is built from 12 residues. The CDR3 reads CASSQTGYGYTF. CDR3 coding DNA: TGTGCCAGCAGCCAGACGGGCTATGGCTACACCTTC.

V and J are TRBV18 and TRBJ2-2; 10 bases map to TRBD1. CDR3 size: 17 residues. Looked up from germline, CDR1 is KGHSH and CDR2 is LQKENI. The V gene end was trimmed by 1 base and the J gene end by 2 bases; junction bases not matched to a gene: 4. DNA for the CDR3: TGTGCCAGCTCACCACTGGACAGGGGGAAAAACACCGGGGAGCTGTTTTTT. Its translation: CASSPLDRGKNTGELFF.

The chain carries TRBV28 and TRBJ1-4; no clear D gene. The CDR3 covers 12 residues. Germline V lookup: CDR1 MDHEN, CDR2 SYDVKM. Trimming cost V 7 bases and J 8 bases, with 11 bases left between them. This chain's CDR3 is CASTSRSEKLFF. The CDR3 nucleotides read TGTGCCAGCACCTCGAGGAGCGAAAAACTGTTTTTT.

V gene TRBV7-9 combines with J gene TRBJ2-3, with 10 bases identical to TRBD2. The CDR3 is 18 amino acids. Germline V lookup: CDR1 SEHNR, CDR2 FQNEAQ (reference sequence). J was trimmed by 4 bases and V by 5 bases; bases with no gene match: 15. The CDR3 spells CASSPRGLAGDGADTQYF. In DNA form, the CDR3 reads TGTGCCAGCAGCCCAAGAGGCCTAGCGGGGGACGGGGCAGATACGCAGTATTTT.

The DNA of the CDR3 is TGTGCCAGCAGTTTAGGCTATGAGCAGTTCTTC. It is translated as CASSLGYEQFF. The chain employs TRBV27 and TRBJ2-1; D unresolved. The CDR3 has 11 amino acids. Germline-derived CDR1 and CDR2 are MNHEY and SMNVEV (reference sequence). V lost 2 bases to trimming and J lost 8 bases, with 4 bases between them.

The chain recombines TRBV27 with TRBJ2-5; D not certain. The V end was cut by 0 bases, the J end by 2 bases, with 10 bases between. The germline V gene encodes CDR1 MNHEY and CDR2 SMNVEV (reference sequence). This CDR3 has 15 amino acids. CDR3 sequence: CASSLSFQVQETQYF. The CDR3 region has the DNA TGTGCCAGCAGTTTATCGTTCCAGGTTCAAGAGACCCAGTACTTC.

This chain links TRBV7-2 with TRBJ2-7; 11 bases are a match to TRBD2. Germline CDR1 and CDR2: SGHTA and FQGNSA. There are 17 residues in the CDR3. Trimming removed 1 base from V and 3 bases from J; junction bases left unmatched: 8. The CDR3 DNA is TGTGCCAGCAGCTTAGGTGGAATGGGACTAGCGGTCTACGAGCAGTACTTC. This codes for CASSLGGMGLAVYEQYF.

The count of this clone is one. The rearrangement joins TRBV7-2 to TRBJ1-1, with 8 bases aligning to TRBD1. The length of the CDR3 is 14 residues. Per germline, CDR1 SGHTA and CDR2 FQGNSA. Unmatched junction bases numbered 3, after V lost 5 bases and J lost 1 base. As DNA, the CDR3 is TGTGCCAGCAGCCGGGGGACAGGGAACACTGAAGCTTTCTTT. Translation: CASSRGTGNTEAFF.

The chain recombines TRBV7-2 with TRBJ2-3, with no clear D. The V and J ends lost 4 bases and 3 bases respectively, with 2 bases between them. The CDR3 runs to 11 residues. Germline V gives CDR1 SGHTA, CDR2 FQGNSA. CDR3 DNA sequence: TGTGCCAGCAGCTCGACAGATACGCAGTATTTT. Translated: CASSSTDTQYF.

This chain connects TRBV27 to TRBJ2-7; 7 bases are shared with TRBD2. V shed 5 bases and J 3 bases; nucleotides not matched to a gene: 7. This CDR3 has 14 amino acids. Germline V CDR1 and CDR2: MNHEY, SMNVEV (reference sequence). In DNA, the CDR3 is TGTGCCAGCAGTGTAAGCGGGGTACACTACGAGCAGTACTTC. Its translation is CASSVSGVHYEQYF.

This sequence joins TRBV19 and TRBJ2-7, with D tentatively TRBD2 (5 bases). V gave up 5 bases and J gave up 6 bases, with 20 bases separating them. CDR1 and CDR2 from the germline V gene are LNHDA and SQIVND (reference sequence). The CDR3 contains 15 residues. The CDR3 region has the DNA TGTGCCAGTAGTGATAGGGCCACATCGGCGGGCGAGCAGTACTTC. It yields the protein CASSDRATSAGEQYF.

The genes are TRBV5-4 and TRBJ2-6; possibly TRBD1 for D (5 bases). Germline V gene sequence: CDR1 SGHNT, CDR2 YYREEE (reference sequence). CDR3 size: 16 residues. V was shortened by 4 bases and J by 0 bases, with 11 bases between the two germline ends. CDR3 sequence reads: CASSLTGNSGANVLTF. For the CDR3, the DNA is TGTGCCAGCAGCCTTACAGGAAACTCTGGGGCCAACGTCCTGACTTTC.

This clone came up once. The genes are TRBV19 and TRBJ2-7; 8 bases are shared with TRBD1. Germline CDR1 and CDR2: LNHDA and SQIVND (reference sequence). V lost 1 base to trimming and J lost 3 bases; unmatched junction nucleotides: 2. The CDR3 has 14 amino acids. CDR3 region: CASSIARGLYEQYF. The CDR3 DNA reads as TGTGCCAGTAGTATAGCCAGGGGGCTCTACGAGCAGTACTTC.

V usage is TRBV7-9 and J usage is TRBJ2-1, with D possibly TRBD2 on 6 matching bases. V shed 5 bases and J shed 5 bases, with 19 bases lying between them. CDR3 length: 16 residues. CDR1 and CDR2 from the germline V gene are SEHNR and FQNEAQ (reference sequence). CDR3 amino acids: CASSPLGLAGHNEQFF. The CDR3 nucleotides read TGTGCCAGCAGCCCCCTGGGGTTGGCGGGACACAATGAGCAGTTCTTC.

V is TRBV4-1 and J is TRBJ1-6; TRBD1 agrees at 10 bases. The J segment lost 0 bases and the V segment lost 0 bases, leaving 2 bases of the junction unmatched. Germline V gene sequence: CDR1 MGHRA, CDR2 YSYEKL. The CDR3 has 18 amino acids. The CDR3, as DNA: TGCGCCAGCAGCCAAGAGGGACAGGGGAGCTCCTATAATTCACCCCTCCACTTT. Translated: CASSQEGQGSSYNSPLHF.

The J gene is TRBJ1-1, the V gene TRBV19, with 8 bases fitting TRBD1. CDR1 and CDR2 (germline): LNHDA, SQIVND (reference sequence). The junction had 7 bases not matched to a gene; V was cut back by 3 bases and J by 4 bases. CDR3 size: 15 residues. The DNA of the CDR3 is TGTGCCAGTAGTATCCGGGACAGGATGGGCACTGAAGCTTTCTTT. It is translated as CASSIRDRMGTEAFF.

The chain has TRBV15 and TRBJ2-1; 7 bases align to TRBD2. CDR3 length: 14 residues. The germline V gene encodes CDR1 LNHNV and CDR2 YYDKDF (reference sequence). Trimming removed 5 bases from V and 7 bases from J; junction bases left unmatched: 8. DNA for the CDR3: TGTGCCACCAGCCCAGCGGGGCTCGAAAATGAGCAGTTCTTC. This sequence encodes CATSPAGLENEQFF.

The J gene is TRBJ1-6, the V gene TRBV20-1; no firm D call. The V gene's germline CDR1 is DFQATT and CDR2 SNEGSKA (reference sequence). This CDR3 is 13 amino acids long. Deletions cut 3 bases from V and 7 bases from J, with 10 bases between. CDR3: CSASRARNSPLHF. CDR3 in DNA: TGCAGTGCTAGTCGCGCTAGAAATTCACCCCTCCACTTT.

V and J are TRBV9 and TRBJ2-3; TRBD2 aligns across 9 bases. The CDR3 runs to 13 residues. The V gene's germline CDR1 is SGDLS and CDR2 YYNGEE. Losses at the gene ends were 0 bases for V and 12 bases for J; bases not matched to a gene: 5. The CDR3 DNA follows: TGTGCCAGCAGCGTAGGGTCTAGCGGGGAACAGTATTTT. Its protein product is CASSVGSSGEQYF.

This rearrangement joins TRBV4-1 to TRBJ1-3; maybe TRBD1 (6 bases). Germline values: CDR1 MGHRA, CDR2 YSYEKL. CDR3 length: 15 residues. Trimming removed 2 bases at V and 2 bases at J, with 10 bases between. The CDR3 reads CASSQRTATGNTIYF. In nucleotides, the CDR3 is TGCGCCAGCAGCCAACGGACAGCCACTGGAAACACCATATATTTT.

On this clone itself: One junction end disagrees with the germline gene, perhaps due to a read error. V and J are TRBV28 and TRBJ1-1; 8 bases align to TRBD1. The germline CDR1 and CDR2 sequences are MDHEN and SYDVKM. The CDR3 sequence is 16 residues long. CDR3 amino acids: CASSFRRGQRNAEAFF. The CDR3 region has the DNA TGTGCCAGCAGTTTTCGCAGGGGGCAGAGGAACGCTGAAGCTTTCTTT.

The chain has TRBV29-1 and TRBJ1-2; possibly TRBD1 for D (6 bases). This CDR3 has 13 amino acids. Looked up from germline, CDR1 is SQVTM and CDR2 is ANQGSEA. Trimming removed 6 bases from V and 4 bases from J, with 15 bases in between. The CDR3 loop reads CSVPGHHGYGYTF. CDR3 bases: TGCAGCGTCCCGGGACATCACGGCTATGGCTACACCTTC.

This chain links TRBV24-1 with TRBJ2-5, with 13 positions matching TRBD2. Germline V CDR1 and CDR2: KGHDR, SFDVKD. Losses at the gene ends were 6 bases for V and 5 bases for J; bases not matched to a gene: 2. CDR3 length: 14 residues. The CDR3 loop reads CATSRTSGSETQYF. CDR3 coding DNA: TGTGCCACCAGTAGGACTAGCGGGAGCGAGACCCAGTACTTC.

V gene TRBV5-6 combines with J gene TRBJ1-5, with 7 bases identical to TRBD1. CDR3 length: 15 residues. V dropped 3 bases and J dropped 2; count of bases not matched to a gene: 5. The germline V gene encodes CDR1 SGHDT and CDR2 YYEEEE. The CDR3 DNA reads as TGTGCCAGCAGCTCCCTTGGGACAGGCAATCAGCCCCAGCATTTT. Protein product: CASSSLGTGNQPQHF.

This clone was counted a single time. The CDR3 DNA sequence: TGTGCCAGCAGCGCGGGACAGGGTACCTACAATGAGCAGTTCTTC. Its translation: CASSAGQGTYNEQFF. V usage is TRBV9 and J usage is TRBJ2-1; 9 nucleotides agree with TRBD1. In germline, CDR1 is SGDLS, CDR2 YYNGEE. The length of the CDR3 is 15 residues. The J segment lost 2 bases and the V segment lost 3 bases, leaving 3 bases of the junction unmatched.

The chain uses TRBV27 and TRBJ2-5; 8 positions agree with TRBD2. This CDR3 region has 16 residues. Germline assignment: CDR1 MNHEY and CDR2 SMNVEV (reference sequence). Unmatched junction bases numbered 8, after V lost 0 bases and J lost 5 bases. The CDR3 is CASSLSMGGRRETQYF. The CDR3 bases are TGTGCCAGCAGTTTATCGATGGGCGGGAGGCGGGAGACCCAGTACTTC.